This T cell receptor (beta chain) is drawn from a study of T-cell memory formation after mild COVID-19. Across the whole study: Largely donor-specific TCR clusters were found. Overall study results and limits: Among CD4+ contracting clones, most were CM and EM, and CD8+ ones EMRA. Researchers could not confirm that second-wave clones peaking on day 37 targeted SARS-CoV-2.

V dropped 8 bases and J dropped 2 bases, with 4 bases sitting between them. The CDR3 contains 11 residues. The authors produced TCR alpha and TCR beta cDNA libraries with sample barcodes and UMIs by 5'RACE using constant-segment primers. TCRdb fed the 5' RACE reads into MiXCR, producing one record per CDR3 protein. Of about 300,000 distinct CDR3 sequences listed, just under 20% were seen once; the top ten hold roughly 20%. This clonotype was recorded at least ten times. Its antigen remains unknown. The sample comprised PBMCs or a T cell subset sorted from them (not recorded which). The chain combines TRBV12-3 or TRBV12-4 with TRBJ2-1; unclear D gene. This TCR was recovered from a man younger than 30 who had mild COVID-19 (a few samples of this study predate the infection). Cell type and time point are not known. The CDR3 here is CASGPYNEQFF. DNA of the CDR3: TGTGCCAGCGGCCCCTACAATGAGCAGTTCTTC.